Listed here are 3 T cell receptor beta chains from one sample, sequenced in a study of Ad26.COV2.S vaccination and SARS-CoV-2 variants. TCRdb keeps only in-frame clones here, not all; method: immunoSEQ multiplex PCR. The data show a few hundred thousand clones, roughly 90% seen once. The treatment was: about 20 received Ad26.COV2.S at low or high dose, single or two shots; 5 received placebo; per-sample allocation not given. Samples analyzed were those drawn on day 63 after the first vaccine or placebo injection. The sequencing used peripheral blood, collected in a trial of Ad26.COV2.S vaccine versus placebo. Receptor source: a person aged 18-65 years who received the Ad26.COV2.S COVID-19 vaccine or a placebo.

The rearrangement links TRBV5-5 to TRBJ2-1; possible D gene TRBD2, 5 bases. CDR1 is SGHKS, CDR2 YYEKEE, per germline (reference sequence). The V end was cut by 3 bases, the J end by 0 bases, with 16 bases between. The CDR3 runs 17 residues. In nucleotides, the CDR3 is TGTGCCAGCAGCTCTTTTGCCGAGGGTTACTCCTACAATGAGCAGTTCTTC. It encodes CASSSFAEGYSYNEQFF.

The rearrangement links TRBV5-1 to TRBJ2-1; TRBD1 agrees at 10 bases. Germline V CDR1 and CDR2: SGHRS, YFSETQ. There are 14 residues in the CDR3. With V trimmed by 9 bases and J by 4 bases, 7 bases remained unmatched. The CDR3 region has the DNA TGCGCCACCAAGACAGGGGGCACTTACAATGAGCAGTTCTTC. Its protein product is CATKTGGTYNEQFF.

The table lists this clone with a count of one. The rearrangement links TRBV6-5 to TRBJ1-3; a possible D gene is TRBD1 (6 bases). The germline CDR1 and CDR2 sequences are MNHEY and SVGAGI. The CDR3 length is 14 residues. Trimming stripped 8 bases from V and 0 bases from J, with 11 bases between. This chain's CDR3 is CASGSGVSGNTIYF. The CDR3, as DNA: TGTGCCAGCGGCTCAGGGGTCTCTGGAAACACCATATATTTT.